A single sample is the source of the 16 T cell receptor beta chains below, sequenced in a study of cytomegalovirus exposure and HLA in healthy donors. PCR was performed using 60 Vbeta and 13 Jbeta primers. The assay was immunoSEQ multiplex PCR, and TCRdb's table has in-frame clones only and misses some. The table has 150,000 to 200,000 clones, roughly 80% seen once. Material for sequencing was PBMCs. The source of these receptors is a male donor in good health and CMV-seronegative.

The V call is TRBV7-9, the J call TRBJ2-5; weak D call: TRBD2 (6 bases). Looked up from germline, CDR1 is SEHNR and CDR2 is FQNEAQ (reference sequence). The CDR3 loop spans 14 amino acids. V was pared by 0 bases and J by 5 bases, with 10 bases between. CDR3 sequence (DNA): TGTGCCAGCAGCTTAGCGCTTGGAGGGGAGACCCAGTACTTC. The encoded protein is CASSLALGGETQYF.

The chain joins TRBV30 to TRBJ1-1; TRBD1 agrees at 8 bases. CDR3 size: 14 residues. The germline V gene encodes CDR1 GTSNPN and CDR2 SVGIG (reference sequence). With 4 bases clipped from V and 0 bases from J, the junction kept 4 bases outside the gene matches. In DNA form, the CDR3 reads TGTGCCTGGACAGGGGGCTGGGTGAACACTGAAGCTTTCTTT. Its protein is CAWTGGWVNTEAFF. Full variable domain (rest looked up from reference TRBV30 and TRBJ1-1): SQTIHQWPATLVQPVGSPLSLECTVEGTSNPNLYWYRQAAGRGLQLLFYSVGIGQISSEVPQNLSASRPQDRQFILSSKKLLLSDSGFYLCAWTGGWVNTEAFFGQGTRLTVV.

The chain carries TRBV7-2 and TRBJ1-2; no definite D call. The length of the CDR3 is 16 residues. V gave up 5 bases and J gave up 2 bases, with 18 bases separating them. Germline V gene sequence: CDR1 SGHTA, CDR2 FQGNSA. CDR3 bases: TGTGCCAGCAGCCGACCCAACAGTGCCTCAAACTATGGCTACACCTTC. Amino acids: CASSRPNSASNYGYTF.

This chain uses TRBV11-2 with TRBJ2-7; D not certain. The CDR3 sequence is 12 residues long. Trimming stripped 4 bases from V and 0 bases from J, with 4 bases between. The germline V gene encodes CDR1 SGHAT and CDR2 FQNNGV. Here the CDR3 DNA reads TGTGCCAGCAGCTCGAGCTCCTACGAGCAGTACTTC. Residues: CASSSSSYEQYF. Full variable domain (rest looked up from reference TRBV11-2 and TRBJ2-7): EAGVAQSPRYKIIEKRQSVAFWCNPISGHATLYWYQQILGQGPKLLIQFQNNGVVDDSQLPKDRFSAERLKGVDSTLKIQPAKLEDSAVYLCASSSSSYEQYFGPGTRLTVT.

This chain joins TRBV28 and TRBJ1-1; D unclear. Germline V gene data show CDR1 as MDHEN and CDR2 as SYDVKM. This CDR3 comprises 11 residues. Trimming took 6 bases from V and 6 from J, leaving 8 bases between them. The CDR3 sequence: CASRLGAEAFF. CDR3 bases: TGTGCCAGCAGACTTGGTGCTGAAGCTTTCTTT.

The rearrangement uses TRBV13 and TRBJ1-1; D gene ambiguous. Trimming removed 5 bases at V and 1 base at J, with 8 bases between. The CDR3 is 13 residues long. Germline-derived CDR1 and CDR2 are PRHDT and FYEKMQ (reference sequence). As DNA, the CDR3 is TGTGCCAGCAGCCCATTAGCGAACACTGAAGCTTTCTTT. Its translation is CASSPLANTEAFF.

The table lists this clone with a few counts. V gene TRBV5-1 combines with J gene TRBJ2-1, with 8 bases lining up with TRBD1. CDR3 length: 17 residues. Unmatched junction bases numbered 9, after V lost 0 bases and J lost 4 bases. The germline CDR1 and CDR2 sequences are SGHRS and YFSETQ. For the CDR3, the DNA is TGCGCCAGCAGCTTGGCCTACGGGACAGGCAGGTACAATGAGCAGTTCTTC. This encodes CASSLAYGTGRYNEQFF.

V gene TRBV5-1 combines with J gene TRBJ2-6; 8 nucleotides line up with TRBD1. J lost 0 bases, V lost 1 base, and 3 bases had no gene match. CDR3 length: 17 amino acids. Germline lookup yields CDR1 SGHRS and CDR2 YFSETQ. CDR3 loop: CASSLITGGSGANVLTF. CDR3 bases: TGCGCCAGCAGCTTGATTACAGGGGGCTCTGGGGCCAACGTCCTGACTTTC.

The genes are TRBV4-2 and TRBJ2-7, with 12 bases identical to TRBD2. Germline loops: CDR1 LGHNA, CDR2 YNFKEQ. V gave up 1 base and J gave up 7 bases; unmatched junction bases: 11. The CDR3 is made up of 17 amino acids. Written as DNA, the CDR3 is TGTGCCAGCAGCCAAGTTCGGGCTAGCGGGGGGGCCTGGGAGCAGTACTTC. This encodes CASSQVRASGGAWEQYF.

This chain joins TRBV7-2 and TRBJ2-7, with TRBD1 matching over 9 bases. CDR3 length: 21 residues. V lost 0 bases, J lost 2 bases, and 20 bases stayed unmatched. From germline, CDR1 is SGHTA and CDR2 FQGNSA. The CDR3 bases are TGTGCCAGCAGCTTAGCCCGCCGCGGGGACAGGGACGGCATGTACGCCTACGAGCAGTACTTC. Its translation is CASSLARRGDRDGMYAYEQYF.

The rearrangement uses TRBV5-1 and TRBJ1-3; D possibly corresponds to TRBD1 (5 bases). The CDR3 has 15 amino acids. Germline lookup yields CDR1 SGHRS and CDR2 YFSETQ. V dropped 7 bases and J dropped 4 bases, with 18 bases sitting between them. The CDR3 loop is CASRDAGLGGNTIYF. The CDR3 DNA is TGCGCCAGCCGCGACGCGGGGCTAGGGGGAAACACCATATATTTT.

This clone was detected only a few times. The chain links TRBV19 to TRBJ1-1; a weak D match, TRBD1 (5 bases). In germline, CDR1 is LNHDA, CDR2 SQIVND (reference sequence). The CDR3 is 14 amino acids. The V end was cut by 5 bases, the J end by 1 base, with 11 bases between. The CDR3 DNA reads TGTGCCAGTAGTCAGACAGTCCAGAACACTGAAGCTTTCTTT. Translated: CASSQTVQNTEAFF.

The V and J genes are TRBV5-5 and TRBJ1-6; no clear D gene. CDR1 is SGHKS and CDR2 is YYEKEE in the germline V gene (reference sequence). Between the trimmed V and J ends, which lost 2 bases and 0 bases, there was a span of 9 bases. The CDR3 runs 16 residues. The CDR3 DNA reads TGTGCCAGCAGCTTCCAGGCCAGCTCCTATAATTCACCCCTCCACTTT. Protein: CASSFQASSYNSPLHF.

V gene TRBV4-1 combines with J gene TRBJ2-7; 7 bases fit TRBD1. V gave up 5 bases and J gave up 4 bases; unmatched junction bases: 11. CDR3 length equals 15 residues. Germline V gene sequence: CDR1 MGHRA, CDR2 YSYEKL. The CDR3 protein is CASSYTDRDDYEQYF. The CDR3 DNA sequence: TGCGCCAGCAGCTACACCGACAGGGACGATTACGAGCAGTACTTC.

This clone was seen just once. The V and J genes are TRBV29-1 and TRBJ2-1, with 8 bases lining up with TRBD1. The CDR3 has 13 residues. V lost 8 bases and J lost 6; bases outside the gene matches: 9. Germline V gives CDR1 SQVTM, CDR2 ANQGSEA. CDR3 region: CSLGVTGGNEQFF. CDR3 nucleotides: TGCAGCCTTGGGGTAACAGGGGGCAATGAGCAGTTCTTC.

The V gene is TRBV2, the J gene TRBJ1-5; D remains ambiguous. Germline V lookup: CDR1 SNHLY, CDR2 FYNNEI. This CDR3 comprises 11 residues. Trimming cost V 8 bases and J 6 bases, with 8 bases left between them. The CDR3, as DNA: TGTGCCAGCGCAACGAGTCAGCCCCAGCATTTT. Its translation: CASATSQPQHF.